This T cell receptor (beta chain) was observed in a study of blood T cell repertoires in COVID-19. Study summary: Acute and convalescent COVID-19 specimens originated in the United States, Italy and Spain. In each case, the material was cDNA or gDNA derived from T cells, B-cell-depleted T cells, or PBMCs.

Germline CDR1 is SGHRS and CDR2 is YFSETQ. Trimming removed 5 bases from V and 8 bases from J, with 22 bases in between. CDR3 length equals 15 residues. Per the authors' pipeline: Nucleated cell number was recorded as an estimate derived from reference gene primer amplification. The data were produced by immunoSEQ multiplex PCR, yet TCRdb's version contains in-frame clones alone and is incomplete. V, J and clone size are those of that table, while D and trimming were read from the DNA. The data contain under 150,000 clones, approximately 80% of them seen just once; the ten biggest clones take up approximately 1.8%.

The TCR was taken from a man in his sixties or seventies with acute or convalescent COVID-19. Sequenced: peripheral blood. This sequence joins TRBV5-1 and TRBJ2-5; a possible D gene is TRBD1 (6 bases). The CDR3 loop is CASSLVRQERDTQYF. CDR3 DNA sequence: TGCGCCAGCAGTCTCGTTAGACAGGAGAGAGACACCCAGTACTTC.